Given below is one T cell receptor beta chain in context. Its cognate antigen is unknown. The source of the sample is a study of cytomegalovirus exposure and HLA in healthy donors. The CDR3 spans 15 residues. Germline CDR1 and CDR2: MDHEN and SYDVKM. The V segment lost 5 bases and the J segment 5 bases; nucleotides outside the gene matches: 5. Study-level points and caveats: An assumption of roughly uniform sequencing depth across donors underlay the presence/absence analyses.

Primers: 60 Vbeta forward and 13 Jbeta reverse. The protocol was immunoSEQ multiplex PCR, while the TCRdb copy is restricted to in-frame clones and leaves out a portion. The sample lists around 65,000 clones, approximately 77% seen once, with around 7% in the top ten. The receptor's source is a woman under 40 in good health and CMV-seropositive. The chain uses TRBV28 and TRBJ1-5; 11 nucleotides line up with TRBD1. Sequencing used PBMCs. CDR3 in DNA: TGTGCCAGCAGTCCCTGGACAGGGGGCTATCAGCCCCAGCATTTT. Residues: CASSPWTGGYQPQHF. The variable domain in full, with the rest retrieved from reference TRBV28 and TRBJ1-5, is DVKVTQSSRYLVKRTGEKVFLECVQDMDHENMFWYRQDPGLGLRLIYFSYDVKMKEKGDIPEGYSVSREKKERFSLILESASTNQTSMYLCASSPWTGGYQPQHFGDGTRLSIL.